This paragraph covers one TCR beta chain sequence. As yet, its antigen is unknown. Here the CDR3 omits its conserved ending phenylalanine or tryptophan, so a read error is the likely source. No DNA is shown, since the ends of the CDR3 on it are uncertain; the CDR3 is the one TCRdb lists. This sample was taken from a study of T cells in Graves' hyperthyroidism and ophthalmopathy. General study results and limits: Ophthalmopathy, which appeared later, was predicted by the model a median about 6 months before onset. Most thyroid clonotypes that were expanded above 0.001 also turned up in blood.

Including both end residues, the CDR3 is 9 amino acids long. Germline assignment: CDR1 ENHRY and CDR2 SYGVKD. Researchers amplified the TCR beta CDR3 regions from RNA transcripts. Using the HTBI primer set, a first-round RT-PCR was run on the TCR CDR3. TCRdb reanalysed the multiplex PCR reads using MiXCR and keeps one entry per CDR3 protein. The sample holds about 840,000 distinct CDR3 sequences, approximately 40% seen once. This receptor was identified in a man aged 18 to 29 with Graves' hyperthyroidism. What was sequenced was blood. The chain carries TRBV10-3 and TRBJ1-1. This CDR3 is CAISSDLGS.